This TCR beta chain comes out of a study of shared clonotypes between healthy human individuals. About the study: CD4 naive cells filled three plates per donor, CD4 memory three, CD8 naive two and CD8 memory one.

To note about this clone: Its target is not known.

Sequenced by immunoSEQ multiplex PCR; TCRdb stores in-frame clones only, minus some. This sample has roughly 2.5 million clones, with just over 90% found just once. Overall study findings and caveats: Between a few donors, naive CD4 clonotypes were shared at a level of approximately 5%.

The germline V gene has CDR1 MNHEY and CDR2 SMNVEV (reference sequence). V lost 2 bases and J lost 6; bases outside the gene matches: 9. The CDR3 consists of 18 residues. This sequence joins TRBV27 and TRBJ2-1, with 14 bases that match TRBD2. The sample taken for sequencing was naive CD4+ T cells sorted from blood. Subset denoted: CD45RA+ positively selected. This TCR was recovered from a man in his late teens or twenties in good health. The CDR3 sequence: CASSLAGLAGDGANEQFF. The CDR3 DNA reads TGTGCCAGCAGTTTAGCGGGACTAGCGGGAGACGGGGCCAATGAGCAGTTCTTC.